This is a list of T cell receptor beta chains from one sample in a study of blood T cell repertoires in COVID-19. TCRdb's table, derived via immunoSEQ multiplex PCR, lists solely in-frame clones and lacks some. The sample has some 65,000 clones, 70% to 85% seen once; the top ten hold around 5.8%. The sequenced sample was peripheral blood. Receptor source: a woman aged 70-85 years with acute or convalescent COVID-19. Each CDR3 is given with its conserved first and last residue. Each record gives: J gene, D gene, CDR3 length, clone size, V gene, CDR3 protein, CDR3 DNA. A D gene is named only where the DNA matches it firmly. Part of the rows lack a size; the others show once, few, many or a class for expanded clones.

TRBJ2-7 | . | 16 | . | TRBV28 | CASSANKYGTSYEQYF | TGTGCCAGCAGTGCAAACAAGTACGGGACTTCCTACGAGCAGTACTTC
TRBJ2-7 | TRBD1 | 15 | once | TRBV19 | CATAQRDSSSYEQYF | TGTGCCACCGCACAACGGGACAGCAGCTCCTACGAGCAGTACTTC
TRBJ1-1 | . | 12 | . | TRBV9 | CASSGEGTEAFF | TGTGCCAGCAGCGGGGAGGGCACTGAAGCTTTCTTT
TRBJ1-1 | . | 13 | . | TRBV11-3 | CASNAGDNTEAFF | TGTGCCAGCAATGCAGGGGATAACACTGAAGCTTTCTTT
TRBJ1-2 | . | 12 | . | TRBV6-1 | CASSESYYGYTF | TGTGCCAGCAGTGAATCTTACTATGGCTACACCTTC
TRBJ1-5 | . | 13 | once | TRBV3-1/TRBV3-2 | CASSQDRSGAQHF | TGTGCCAGCAGCCAAGATCGCTCAGGGGCCCAGCATTTT
TRBJ1-6 | . | 15 | . | TRBV3-1/TRBV3-2 | CASSPQGHRNSPLHF | TGTGCCAGCAGCCCGCAGGGTCACAGAAATTCACCCCTCCACTTT
TRBJ1-2 | TRBD1 | 15 | . | TRBV18 | CASSSNQGGQESYTF | TGTGCCAGCTCCTCCAACCAGGGGGGCCAGGAGAGCTACACCTTC
TRBJ2-7 | . | 13 | . | TRBV11-2 | CASSLTRRYEQYF | TGTGCCAGCAGCTTGACTAGGCGATACGAGCAGTACTTC
TRBJ2-6 | TRBD2 | 18 | . | TRBV4-2 | CASSQVLAGGPGANVLTF | TGTGCCAGCAGCCAAGTTCTAGCGGGGGGTCCTGGGGCCAACGTCCTGACTTTC
TRBJ1-1 | . | 15 | . | TRBV3-1/TRBV3-2 | CASSPSGQKVVEAFF | TGTGCCAGCAGCCCTAGTGGACAGAAGGTAGTTGAAGCTTTCTTT
TRBJ2-7 | . | 15 | . | TRBV7-2 | CASSLDFSSSYEQYF | TGTGCCAGCAGCTTAGACTTTTCAAGCTCCTACGAGCAGTACTTC
TRBJ2-1 | . | 15 | . | TRBV2 | CASSEVRTADNEQFF | TGTGCCAGCAGTGAAGTGCGGACAGCAGACAATGAGCAGTTCTTC
TRBJ2-7 | . | 17 | once | TRBV7-9 | CASSLGGRAGLVYEQYF | TGTGCCAGCAGCTTAGGAGGGCGCGCGGGGTTGGTCTACGAGCAGTACTTC
TRBJ2-3 | TRBD1 | 15 | . | TRBV18 | CASSPAQGSGDTQYF | TGTGCCAGCTCACCAGCACAGGGGAGTGGAGATACGCAGTATTTT
TRBJ2-7 | . | 11 | . | TRBV2 | CASSETGEQYF | TGTGCCAGCAGCGAGACAGGAGAGCAGTACTTC
TRBJ2-5 | . | 14 | . | TRBV6-5 | CASSYSGQGETQYF | TGTGCCAGCAGTTACTCGGGGCAAGGAGAGACCCAGTACTTC
TRBJ2-5 | TRBD1 | 14 | . | TRBV15 | CATSRAGTEETQYF | TGTGCCACCAGCAGAGCCGGGACAGAAGAGACCCAGTACTTC
TRBJ1-6 | TRBD1 | 14 | . | TRBV30 | CAGRLGQGNSPLHF | TGTGCCGGGAGGCTGGGACAGGGCAATTCACCCCTCCACTTT
TRBJ2-5 | . | 12 | . | TRBV15 | CATSRDMETQYF | TGTGCCACCAGCAGAGATATGGAGACCCAGTACTTC
TRBJ1-1 | TRBD1 | 13 | . | TRBV28 | CASSLSGTGLAFF | TGTGCCAGCAGTTTGTCCGGGACAGGGTTGGCTTTCTTT
TRBJ1-1 | . | 14 | . | TRBV27 | CASQRFAGNTEAFF | TGTGCCAGCCAGAGGTTTGCCGGGAACACTGAAGCTTTCTTT
TRBJ1-3 | . | 17 | few | TRBV3-1/TRBV3-2 | CASSQDWGHSSGNTIYF | TGTGCCAGCAGCCAAGATTGGGGACATAGCTCTGGAAACACCATATATTTT
TRBJ2-2 | TRBD2 | 16 | . | TRBV2 | CASSDGLAGGTGELFF | TGTGCCAGCAGTGATGGACTAGCGGGGGGCACCGGGGAGCTGTTTTTT
TRBJ1-3 | . | 15 | . | TRBV7-2 | CASSLDHSSGNTIYF | TGTGCCAGCAGCTTAGATCATTCCTCTGGAAACACCATATATTTT
TRBJ2-2 | . | 17 | . | TRBV27 | CASRLGTSPTGTGELFF | TGTGCCAGCAGACTGGGGACATCACCAACGGGGACCGGGGAGCTGTTTTTT
TRBJ2-7 | . | 12 | . | TRBV30 | CAWSVSLYEQYF | TGTGCCTGGAGTGTCAGTCTCTACGAGCAGTACTTC
TRBJ2-3 | TRBD1 | 15 | . | TRBV19 | CASSKTGTEEDTQYF | TGTGCCAGTAGTAAAACCGGGACAGAAGAAGATACGCAGTATTTT
TRBJ2-1 | TRBD2 | 17 | once | TRBV5-4 | CASRRGGASSSYNEQFF | TGTGCCAGCAGACGCGGGGGGGCTTCGAGCTCCTACAATGAGCAGTTCTTC
TRBJ1-6 | TRBD1 | 15 | few | TRBV28 | CASSFRTGGASPLHF | TGTGCCAGCAGTTTCCGGACAGGGGGTGCTTCACCCCTCCACTTT
TRBJ2-5 | . | 13 | . | TRBV27 | CASSLSIQETQYF | TGTGCCAGCAGTTTATCGATTCAGGAGACCCAGTACTTC
TRBJ1-3 | TRBD1 | 15 | once | TRBV5-6 | CASSDRGLAGNTIYF | TGTGCCAGCAGCGACAGGGGACTCGCCGGAAACACCATATATTTT
TRBJ1-2 | . | 12 | few | TRBV27 | CASSFHGDGYTF | TGTGCCAGCAGTTTCCACGGGGATGGCTACACCTTC
TRBJ2-2 | . | 14 | . | TRBV5-1 | CASSLGSGTGELFF | TGCGCCAGCAGCTTGGGTTCGGGGACCGGGGAGCTGTTTTTT
TRBJ2-5 | . | 15 | . | TRBV7-9 | CASSFRLGDQETQYF | TGTGCCAGCAGCTTTCGTCTAGGAGACCAAGAGACCCAGTACTTC
TRBJ2-4 | TRBD1 | 13 | . | TRBV7-9 | CASNGQGENIQYF | TGTGCCAGCAACGGGCAGGGGGAGAACATTCAGTACTTC
TRBJ2-1 | TRBD1 | 15 | . | TRBV5-1 | CASSAGQGAYNEQFF | TGCGCCAGCAGCGCCGGACAGGGGGCGTACAATGAGCAGTTCTTC
TRBJ2-1 | TRBD2 | 11 | . | TRBV20-1 | CSSGGANEQFF | TGCAGTAGCGGGGGGGCGAATGAGCAGTTCTTC
TRBJ2-5 | TRBD2 | 14 | . | TRBV24-1 | CATSGGAGDETQYF | TGTGCCACCAGTGGGGGAGCGGGGGATGAGACCCAGTACTTC
TRBJ1-2 | . | 13 | . | TRBV30 | CAWSEGTKNGYTF | TGTGCCTGGAGTGAAGGGACAAAAAATGGCTACACCTTC
TRBJ1-2 | . | 15 | . | TRBV30 | CAWSVPVGHIYGYTF | TGTGCCTGGAGTGTACCGGTGGGACACATCTATGGCTACACCTTC
TRBJ2-5 | TRBD2 | 16 | . | TRBV7-9 | CASSPATGGIRETQYF | TGTGCCAGCAGCCCCGCGACGGGGGGGATAAGAGAGACCCAGTACTTC
TRBJ2-5 | TRBD2 | 13 | . | TRBV5-1 | CASSSLGGETQYF | TGCGCCAGCAGCTCTCTGGGGGGGGAGACCCAGTACTTC
TRBJ1-1 | . | 18 | few | TRBV11-2 | CASSLAWSWGQGHTEAFF | TGTGCCAGCAGCTTAGCCTGGTCTTGGGGGCAGGGGCACACTGAAGCTTTCTTT
TRBJ2-5 | TRBD2 | 15 | . | TRBV9 | CASSVEPTSGETQYF | TGTGCCAGCAGCGTAGAACCGACTAGCGGCGAGACCCAGTACTTC
TRBJ1-2 | . | 13 | . | TRBV27 | CATGTSDGYGYTF | TGTGCCACCGGGACTTCCGATGGGTATGGCTACACCTTC
TRBJ1-2 | . | 12 | . | TRBV12-3/TRBV12-4 | CASTVLGGGYTF | TGTGCCAGCACCGTCTTGGGGGGTGGCTACACCTTC
TRBJ2-7 | . | 11 | . | TRBV11-3 | CASSLINEQYF | TGTGCCAGCAGCTTAATAAACGAGCAGTACTTC
TRBJ2-5 | TRBD2 | 13 | once | TRBV24-1 | CATSSGGGETQYF | TGTGCCACCTCGAGTGGGGGAGGGGAGACCCAGTACTTC
TRBJ1-2 | TRBD1 | 16 | . | TRBV5-6 | CASSTGQGRINYGYTF | TGTGCCAGCAGCACGGGACAGGGGAGGATAAACTATGGCTACACCTTC
TRBJ1-3 | . | 12 | . | TRBV2 | CASRGDGNTIYF | TGTGCCAGCAGGGGAGACGGGAACACCATATATTTT
TRBJ1-5 | TRBD1 | 13 | once | TRBV30 | CAWSGTGDQPQHF | TGTGCCTGGAGTGGGACAGGGGACCAGCCCCAGCATTTT